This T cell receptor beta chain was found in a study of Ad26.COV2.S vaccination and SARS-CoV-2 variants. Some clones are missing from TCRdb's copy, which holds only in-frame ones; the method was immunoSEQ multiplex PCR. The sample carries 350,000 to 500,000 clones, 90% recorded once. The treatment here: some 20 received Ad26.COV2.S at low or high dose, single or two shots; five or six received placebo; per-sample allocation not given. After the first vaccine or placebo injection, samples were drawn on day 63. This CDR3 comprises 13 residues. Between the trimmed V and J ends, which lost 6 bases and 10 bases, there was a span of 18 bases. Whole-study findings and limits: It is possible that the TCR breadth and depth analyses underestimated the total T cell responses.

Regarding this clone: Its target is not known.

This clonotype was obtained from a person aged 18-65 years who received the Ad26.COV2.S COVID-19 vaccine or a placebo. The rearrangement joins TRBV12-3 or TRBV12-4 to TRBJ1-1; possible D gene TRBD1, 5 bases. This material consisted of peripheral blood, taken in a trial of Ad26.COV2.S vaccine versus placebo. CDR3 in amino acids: CASRVSGGELAFF. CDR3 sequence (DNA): TGTGCCAGCAGGGTCTCGGGGGGAGAGTTAGCTTTCTTT.